The clone carrying this T cell receptor beta chain was observed many times. Its antigen is as yet unknown. This sample stems from a study of T cells after yellow fever vaccination. V was clipped by 2 bases and J by 4 bases; unmatched bases: 0. Per germline, CDR1 ENHRY and CDR2 SYGVKD. This CDR3 has 15 residues. TCRdb independently ran MiXCR on the 5' RACE reads; one entry per CDR3 protein. Found here are 60,000 to 95,000 distinct CDR3 sequences, around 7% of them singletons; the top ten hold around 28%. General study points: Subsequent booster samples again held most clones from primary vaccination (96% CD4, 85% to 90% CD8).

The gene calls are TRBV10-3 and TRBJ2-5; TRBD2 matches 14 bases. The sample was CD8+ T cells sorted from PBMCs, taken 10 days after the first yellow fever vaccination. The receptor's source is a man aged 18 to 35 who received the YFV17D yellow fever vaccine. CDR3 nucleotides: TGTGCCATCAGTGAGGGACTAGCGGGAGGAGAGACCCAGTACTTC. It specifies CAISEGLAGGETQYF.